The 3 T cell receptor beta chains below were found in one sample sequenced in a study of blood T cell repertoires in COVID-19 (TCRdb year 2020). The library came from the immunoSEQ multiplex PCR assay. In TCRdb, the immuneACCESS table is reduced to in-frame sequences with V and J assigned. These tables do not hold every clone; where another copy was compared, an unresolved V gene accounts for under half, and the others remain unexplained. Counted in this sample were 150,000 to 200,000 clones; 85% of them appeared once. Jointly, the top ten make up under 6% of the sample. The sequenced sample consisted of peripheral blood. The receptor set was obtained from a woman between 45 and 60 years old with COVID-19, enrolled during active disease.

The V call is TRBV28, the J call TRBJ1-2; 10 bases match TRBD1. Germline CDR1 and CDR2: MDHEN and SYDVKM. J gave up 2 bases and V 6 bases, and 3 bases lay outside the gene matches. The CDR3 sequence is 14 residues long. The CDR3 DNA sequence: TGTGCCAGCAGCACGACAGGGGGCAACTATGGCTACACCTTC. Translation: CASSTTGGNYGYTF.

This clone occurred once. The chain joins TRBV6-2 or TRBV6-3 to TRBJ1-5; TRBD1 matches at 7 bases. The germline V gene encodes CDR1 MNHEY and CDR2 SVGEGT. This CDR3 comprises 18 residues. After removal of 3 bases from V and 0 bases from J, the junction contained 11 bases not matched to a gene. The CDR3 here is CASSYSAGGGYSNQPQHF. The CDR3 region has the DNA TGTGCCAGCAGTTATTCGGCAGGGGGAGGTTATAGCAATCAGCCCCAGCATTTT.

Concerning this clone itself: Other DNA sequences from this sample encode an identical CDR3 as well. The DNA for the CDR3 is TGTGCCAGCAGCTTACAGGGCGGCACTGAAGCTTTCTTT. Translation: CASSLQGGTEAFF. The genes are TRBV7-9 and TRBJ1-1, with a tentative D call TRBD1 (5 bases). Germline assignment: CDR1 SEHNR and CDR2 FQNEAQ (reference sequence). Trimming shortened V by 2 bases and J by 4 bases, and 8 bases separated the two germline ends. CDR3 length: 13 residues.